These 10 T cell receptor beta chains came from one sample sequenced in a study of T cell responses to AZD1222 COVID-19 vaccine (dated by TCRdb to the early 2020s). Library creation used the immunoSEQ multiplex PCR assay. In its TCRdb copy, this immuneACCESS table keeps in-frame sequences only and misses some clones. Where compared with another copy, unresolved V genes explain less than half of these, and the others have no known cause. Here the sample has around 100,000 clones; 87% occur a single time. The ten largest clonotypes hold over 4% of the sample. The label giving this sample's time point can be read as: baseline before first vaccination. The treatment or condition label, read with the paper, signifies: meningococcal conjugate vaccine given as trial control. The specimen was peripheral blood, collected on day 0 of MenACWY control vaccination. The receptors were gathered from an adult in good health.

The chain uses TRBV7-2 and TRBJ1-4; 7 nucleotides match TRBD1. Germline CDR1 reads SGHTA; CDR2 reads FQGNSA. V was pared by 0 bases and J by 12 bases, with 4 bases of the junction left unmatched. The CDR3 sequence is 13 residues long. The DNA of the CDR3 is TGTGCCAGCAGCTTAGCAGGGGGCAGGGAACTGTTTTTT. Translated: CASSLAGGRELFF.

The chain combines TRBV28 with TRBJ2-3; TRBD2 matches 9 bases. There are 15 residues in the CDR3. Germline CDR1 is MDHEN and CDR2 is SYDVKM. Unmatched junction bases numbered 6, after V lost 5 bases and J lost 3 bases. For the CDR3, the DNA is TGTGCCAGCAGTCTCTGGACTAGCGAGACAGATACGCAGTATTTT. It specifies CASSLWTSETDTQYF.

This rearrangement joins TRBV18 to TRBJ2-3; possible D gene TRBD2, 7 bases. The germline V gene encodes CDR1 KGHSH and CDR2 LQKENI. V was cut by 6 bases and J by 3 bases, with 19 bases left in between. The CDR3 contains 16 residues. CDR3 in amino acids: CASSRYGGGKTDTQYF. In DNA form, the CDR3 reads TGTGCCAGCTCCAGGTACGGCGGGGGCAAAACAGATACGCAGTATTTT. The whole variable domain, remainder taken from reference TRBV18 and TRBJ2-3, is NAGVMQNPRHLVRRRGQEARLRCSPMKGHSHVYWYRQLPEEGLKFMVYLQKENIIDESGMPKERFSAEFPKEGPSILRIQQVVRGDSAAYFCASSRYGGGKTDTQYFGPGTRLTVL.

This sequence joins TRBV28 and TRBJ2-1; maybe TRBD2 (6 bases). Trimming cost V 6 bases and J 9 bases, with 21 bases left between them. The germline V gene encodes CDR1 MDHEN and CDR2 SYDVKM. This CDR3 region has 15 residues. The CDR3 region is CASRNQGLLRGEQFF. The DNA of the CDR3 is TGTGCCAGCAGAAATCAGGGACTCCTAAGGGGTGAGCAGTTCTTC. Looking up the rest from reference TRBV28 and TRBJ2-1 gives the full variable domain: DVKVTQSSRYLVKRTGEKVFLECVQDMDHENMFWYRQDPGLGLRLIYFSYDVKMKEKGDIPEGYSVSREKKERFSLILESASTNQTSMYLCASRNQGLLRGEQFFGPGTRLTVL.

The V call is TRBV28, the J call TRBJ2-5; 10 bases match TRBD1. The CDR3 runs 16 residues. Germline V lookup: CDR1 MDHEN, CDR2 SYDVKM. Germline trimming cut 5 bases from V and 7 bases from J; bases unmatched to any gene: 13. The CDR3 sequence is CASSGQGEVLYVTQYF. The CDR3 DNA reads TGTGCCAGCAGTGGACAGGGGGAAGTGTTGTACGTGACCCAGTACTTC.

The rearrangement links TRBV9 to TRBJ2-3; possibly TRBD2 for D (7 bases). The CDR3 spans 16 residues. Trimming left V 1 base short and J 6 bases short, with 18 bases between. Germline V gene sequence: CDR1 SGDLS, CDR2 YYNGEE. DNA of the CDR3: TGTGCCAGCAGCGTAATGGGCGGGGGCTCAGGGGATACGCAGTATTTT. It specifies CASSVMGGGSGDTQYF.

The chain joins TRBV2 to TRBJ2-1, with 8 bases lining up with TRBD2. The V gene end was trimmed by 3 bases and the J gene end by 3 bases; junction bases not matched to a gene: 7. There are 16 residues in the CDR3. The V gene's germline CDR1 is SNHLY and CDR2 FYNNEI. This chain's CDR3 is CASSDGAGGDYNEQFF. For the CDR3, the DNA is TGTGCCAGCAGTGACGGGGCGGGAGGTGACTACAATGAGCAGTTCTTC. Drawing the rest from reference TRBV2 and TRBJ2-1, the complete variable domain is EPEVTQTPSHQVTQMGQEVILRCVPISNHLYFYWYRQILGQKVEFLVSFYNNEISEKSEIFDDQFSVERPDGSNFTLKIRSTKLEDSAMYFCASSDGAGGDYNEQFFGPGTRLTVL.

This clone appeared a single time. The chain employs TRBV7-9 and TRBJ1-1; D unresolved. Per germline, CDR1 SEHNR and CDR2 FQNEAQ (reference sequence). Trimming stripped 5 bases from V and 7 bases from J, with 11 bases between. CDR3 length equals 12 residues. The CDR3 DNA sequence: TGTGCCAGCAGCCCTATTTGGGTTGAAGCTTTCTTT. It codes for CASSPIWVEAFF.

The chain carries TRBV9 and TRBJ2-4; 9 bases match TRBD2. The length of the CDR3 is 16 residues. Unmatched junction bases numbered 11, after V lost 2 bases and J lost 8 bases. Germline assignment: CDR1 SGDLS and CDR2 YYNGEE. Written as DNA, the CDR3 is TGTGCCAGCAGCGTTCTCGCAGCGGGAGGTTCAGACATTCAGTACTTC. Translating it yields CASSVLAAGGSDIQYF.

The V and J genes are TRBV18 and TRBJ2-2, with D unclear. This CDR3 comprises 16 residues. Trimming cost V 3 bases and J 2 bases, with 13 bases left between them. The germline V gene has CDR1 KGHSH and CDR2 LQKENI. The CDR3 nucleotides are TGTGCCAGCTCACCTCTTCCGGGCCCAAACACCGGGGAGCTGTTTTTT. Translating it yields CASSPLPGPNTGELFF. Variable domain in full (rest from reference TRBV18 and TRBJ2-2): NAGVMQNPRHLVRRRGQEARLRCSPMKGHSHVYWYRQLPEEGLKFMVYLQKENIIDESGMPKERFSAEFPKEGPSILRIQQVVRGDSAAYFCASSPLPGPNTGELFFGEGSRLTVL.